This TCR beta chain was obtained from a study of T cells after yellow fever vaccination (dated by TCRdb to between 2018 and 2021). About the study as a whole: The SMART-Seq v4 Ultra Low Input RNA kit was used to prepare libraries from fractions with low cell numbers. Two healthy male donors, one aged 18 to 30 and one aged 30 to 40 years, were included in the cohort. Blood was collected at multiple timepoints before and after primary and secondary immunization, and bulk PBMC replicates and cell subsets were isolated. To follow T-cell clones before and after primary and booster YFV17D yellow fever vaccination, bulk TCR alpha and beta repertoires were sequenced over time.

A note on this clonotype: The antigen it binds to is not known. Base qualities were left out, and no much larger clone turns up one base away.

Counted from cysteine to phenylalanine, this CDR3 has 12 amino acids. Solely the CDR3 DNA is kept, with 36 bases framed from the first base. CDR1 DFQATT and CDR2 SNEGSKA were looked up in the germline V gene (reference sequence). The V end gives up 6 bases and the J end 4 bases, leaving 2 bases in the junction not matched to a gene. What this sample's treatment or condition label stands for: live attenuated yellow fever vaccine strain. PBMCs were isolated from peripheral blood using a standard Ficoll-Paque protocol. CD4 and CD8 T-cell fractions were isolated with Dynabeads CD4 and CD8 positive selection kits. TriZol was used to extract RNA from bulk PBMCs, CD4 and CD8 fractions, and dextramer-positive and dextramer-negative fractions. For sequencing, an Illumina NovaSeq 6000 was employed. TCR cDNA was made using 5'RACE template switching, a step that added a universal primer site and unique molecular identifiers. Priming for cDNA synthesis came from both the TCR alpha and TCR beta constant segments. Library amplification involved two PCR steps, and the second step added sample barcodes and sequencing adapters. Sequencing of the libraries was done on either Illumina HiSeq 2500 (2x100 bp) or NovaSeq (2x150 bp). The original pipeline was this. MIGEC was used to demultiplex reads and collapse the reads into UMI consensus sequences, and MiXCR was used for V(D)J alignment. Clonotypes responding to the vaccine were identified with edgeR on replicate PBMC samples, with the criteria of FDR below 0.01 and a log2 fold change above 5 up to day 15. Each bulk clonotype was labeled CD4 or CD8 based on which sequenced repertoire, CD4 or CD8, contained the clonotype at higher abundance. The public sequencing data were trimmed at Q25 with fastp and processed into clonotypes with MiXCR by TCRdb, which kept only in-frame beta chains. Here each entry gathers all rows of one CDR3 protein and keeps the most common genes and DNA. The V and J calls, along with clone size, are taken from TCRdb and not from the paper's own processing. Present in this sample are roughly 190,000 distinct CDR3 sequences, about 10% of which were seen just once. The ten largest make up 30% to 45% of the sample.

Paper-wide results and their limitations: Compared with the primary T-cell response, the secondary T-cell response was faster but weaker, reaching its peak on day 5 rather than on day 15. Because abundant contaminating clonotypes from the bulk population could be contained in FACS-sorted repertoires, computational filtering was required. Only two donors were included in the study, so the extent to which the findings can be generalized is limited. A small share of clonotypes was detected in both CD4 and CD8 compartments, with the overlap likely arising from convergent recombination. After the booster, most of the clones that had expanded following primary vaccination were detected again (just under 97% of CD4 and around 88% of CD8), which suggests that memory was broadly maintained.

The chain employs TRBV20-1 and TRBJ2-1, with 8 bases matching TRBD2. The receptor's source is a man aged 18 to 30 who received the YFV17D yellow fever vaccine. This specimen was CD8+ T cells sorted from PBMCs, taken 15 days after the yellow fever booster vaccination. CDR3 region: CSATGGYNEQFF. The bases read TGCAGTGCCACGGGGGGGTACAATGAGCAGTTCTTC.